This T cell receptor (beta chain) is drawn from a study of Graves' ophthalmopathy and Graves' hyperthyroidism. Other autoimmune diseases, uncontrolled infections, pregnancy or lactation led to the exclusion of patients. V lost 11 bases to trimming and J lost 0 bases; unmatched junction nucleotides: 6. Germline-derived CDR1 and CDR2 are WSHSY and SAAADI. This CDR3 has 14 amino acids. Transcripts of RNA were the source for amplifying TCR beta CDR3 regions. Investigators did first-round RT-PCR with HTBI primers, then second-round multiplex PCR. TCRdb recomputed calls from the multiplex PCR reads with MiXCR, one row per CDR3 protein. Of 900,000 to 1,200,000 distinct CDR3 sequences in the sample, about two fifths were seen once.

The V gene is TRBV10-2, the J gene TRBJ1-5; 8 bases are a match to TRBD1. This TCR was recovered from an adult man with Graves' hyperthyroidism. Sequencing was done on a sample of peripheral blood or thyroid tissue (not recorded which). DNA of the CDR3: TGCGCCGCTTGGACAGGGATTAGCAATCAGCCCCAGCATTTT. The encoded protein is CAAWTGISNQPQHF.